The subject of this entry is one TCR beta chain. These data belong to a study of T cell responses to AZD1222 COVID-19 vaccine. There are 15 residues in the CDR3. Germline V lookup: CDR1 SEHNR, CDR2 FQNEAQ (reference sequence). The V gene lost 5 bases and the J gene lost 1 base, with 14 bases spanning the gap. Here immunoSEQ multiplex PCR was the method, and the copy in TCRdb shows in-frame clones only, minus some. This table has under 150,000 clones, about 90% appearing once. The V gene is TRBV7-9, the J gene TRBJ1-1; tentatively, D is TRBD1 (5 bases). The TCR sequence derives from an adult who received the AZD1222 COVID-19 vaccine. Sample: peripheral blood, taken 28 days after the second AZD1222 dose. The CDR3 region has the DNA TGTGCCAGCAGCCTTGGGGGGATGTGGAACACTGAAGCTTTCTTT. Encoded protein: CASSLGGMWNTEAFF.